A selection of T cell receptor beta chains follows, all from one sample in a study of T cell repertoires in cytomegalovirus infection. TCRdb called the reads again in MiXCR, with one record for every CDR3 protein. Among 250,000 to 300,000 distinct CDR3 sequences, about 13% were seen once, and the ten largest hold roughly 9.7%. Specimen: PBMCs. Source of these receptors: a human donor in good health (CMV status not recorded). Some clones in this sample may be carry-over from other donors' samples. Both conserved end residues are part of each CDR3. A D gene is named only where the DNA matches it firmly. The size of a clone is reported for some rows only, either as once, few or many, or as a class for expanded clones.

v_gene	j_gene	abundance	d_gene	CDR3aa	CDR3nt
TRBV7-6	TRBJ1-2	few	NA	CASSLADGSGYTF	TGTGCCAGCAGCTTAGCGGACGGGTCTGGCTACACCTTC
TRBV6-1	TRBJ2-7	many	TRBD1	CASRPGTGSNEQYF	TGTGCCAGCAGGCCCGGGACAGGGTCCAACGAGCAGTACTTC
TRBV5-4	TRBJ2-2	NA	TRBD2	CASSKLAGGTNTGELFF	TGTGCCAGCAGTAAACTAGCGGGAGGAACTAACACCGGGGAGCTGTTTTTT
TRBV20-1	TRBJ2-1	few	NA	CSAPQWDNEQFF	TGCAGTGCCCCACAGTGGGACAATGAGCAGTTCTTC
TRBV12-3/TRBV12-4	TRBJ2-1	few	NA	CASSLNVGGINEQFF	TGTGCCAGCAGTTTAAATGTCGGCGGGATTAATGAGCAGTTCTTC
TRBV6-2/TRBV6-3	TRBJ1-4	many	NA	CASKRPGGRDEEKLFF	TGTGCCAGCAAGCGCCCTGGGGGCAGGGATGAAGAAAAACTGTTTTTT
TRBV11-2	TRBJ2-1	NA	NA	CASSERGGSSYNEQFF	TGTGCCAGCAGCGAGAGAGGGGGGAGCTCCTACAATGAGCAGTTCTTC
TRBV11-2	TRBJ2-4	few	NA	CASSLEGAKNIQYF	TGTGCCAGCAGCTTAGAGGGGGCCAAAAACATTCAGTACTTC
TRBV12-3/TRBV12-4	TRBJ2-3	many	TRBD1	CASSFRGQSTDTQYF	TGTGCCAGCAGTTTTAGGGGACAGAGCACAGATACGCAGTATTTT
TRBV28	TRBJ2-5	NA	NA	CASLRGPQETQYF	TGTGCCAGCCTTCGAGGGCCACAAGAGACCCAGTACTTC
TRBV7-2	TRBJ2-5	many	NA	CASSLDGAGALETQYF	TGTGCCAGCAGCTTAGACGGTGCGGGGGCTCTAGAGACCCAGTACTTC
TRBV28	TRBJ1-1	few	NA	CASRLIRDNIGGLRTEAFF	TGTGCCAGCAGACTTATCCGGGACAATATCGGAGGGTTGCGGACTGAAGCTTTCTTT
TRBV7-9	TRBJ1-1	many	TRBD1	CASSYGTGRAFF	TGTGCCAGCAGCTACGGGACAGGGAGAGCTTTCTTT
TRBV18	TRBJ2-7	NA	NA	CASSPSTSFRTNYEQYF	TGTGCCAGCTCCCCGAGCACGTCCTTCAGGACCAACTACGAGCAGTACTTC
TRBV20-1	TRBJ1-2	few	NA	CSASSNYGYTF	TGCAGTGCTAGTTCTAACTATGGCTACACCTTC
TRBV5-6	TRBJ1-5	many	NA	CASSLAGASGQPQHF	TGTGCCAGCAGCTTGGCCGGGGCTTCTGGTCAGCCCCAGCATTTT
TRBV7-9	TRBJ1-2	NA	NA	CASSGTIINYGYTF	TGTGCCAGCAGCGGGACAATCATCAACTATGGCTACACCTTC
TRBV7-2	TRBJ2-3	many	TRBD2	CASSFLAGGYTDTQYF	TGTGCCAGCAGCTTCCTAGCGGGAGGCTACACAGATACGCAGTATTTT
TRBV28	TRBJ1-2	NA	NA	CASSATGNYGYTF	TGTGCCAGCAGTGCGACTGGGAACTATGGCTACACCTTC
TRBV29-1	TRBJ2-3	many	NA	CSVEAGEGTDTQYF	TGCAGCGTTGAAGCGGGAGAGGGCACAGATACGCAGTATTTT
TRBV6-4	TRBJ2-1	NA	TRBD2	CASSPTSGKPNEQFF	TGTGCCAGCAGTCCGACTAGCGGGAAACCCAATGAGCAGTTCTTC
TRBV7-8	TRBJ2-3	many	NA	CASSPDPAPDTQYF	TGTGCCAGCAGCCCTGACCCGGCCCCAGATACGCAGTATTTT
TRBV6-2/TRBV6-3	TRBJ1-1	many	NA	CASSYSGRNTEAFF	TGTGCCAGCAGTTACTCCGGCAGAAACACTGAAGCTTTCTTT
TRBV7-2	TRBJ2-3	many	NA	CASSLEGGGTDTQYF	TGTGCCAGCAGCTTAGAGGGCGGAGGCACAGATACGCAGTATTTT
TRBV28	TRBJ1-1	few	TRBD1	CASSPMLGQGAEAFF	TGTGCCAGCAGTCCGATGCTGGGGCAGGGGGCAGAAGCTTTCTTT
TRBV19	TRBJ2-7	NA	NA	CASSIGGLLTNYEQYF	TGTGCCAGTAGTATAGGGGGACTCCTTACGAACTACGAGCAGTACTTC
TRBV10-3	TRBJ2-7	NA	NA	CAIRPQGLEQYF	TGTGCCATCAGGCCTCAGGGACTTGAGCAGTACTTC
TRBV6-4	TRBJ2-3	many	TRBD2	CASSEASGITDTQYF	TGTGCCAGCAGTGAGGCTAGCGGGATCACAGATACGCAGTATTTT
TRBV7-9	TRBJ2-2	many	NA	CASMNTGELFF	TGTGCCAGCATGAACACCGGGGAGCTGTTTTTT
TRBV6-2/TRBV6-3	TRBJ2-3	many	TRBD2	CASSLGLAGGPDTQYF	TGTGCCAGCAGTTTGGGACTAGCGGGAGGGCCGGATACGCAGTATTTT
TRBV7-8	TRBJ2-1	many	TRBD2	CASSFRTSGKIGEQFF	TGTGCCAGCAGCTTTCGGACTAGCGGGAAGATCGGGGAGCAGTTCTTC
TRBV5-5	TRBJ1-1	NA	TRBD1	CASSLDRGMNTEAFF	TGTGCCAGCAGCTTGGACAGGGGGATGAACACTGAAGCTTTCTTT
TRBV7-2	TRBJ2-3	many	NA	CASSLRGREADTQYF	TGTGCCAGCAGCTTAAGAGGGCGGGAAGCAGATACGCAGTATTTT
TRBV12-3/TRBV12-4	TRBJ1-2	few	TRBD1	CASSFGGGAGYTF	TGTGCCAGCAGTTTTGGAGGGGGCGCGGGCTACACCTTC
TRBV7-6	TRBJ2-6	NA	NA	CASSYRKGGSGANVLTF	TGTGCCAGCAGCTACAGGAAAGGGGGCTCTGGGGCCAACGTCCTGACTTTC
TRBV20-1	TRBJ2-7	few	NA	CSAKGMYYEQYF	TGCAGTGCTAAGGGCATGTACTACGAGCAGTACTTC
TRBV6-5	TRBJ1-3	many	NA	CASSYSFGQGVGNTIYF	TGTGCCAGCAGTTACTCATTTGGCCAGGGAGTAGGAAACACCATATATTTT
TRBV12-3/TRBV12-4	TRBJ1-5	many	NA	CASSYRFQPQHF	TGTGCCAGCAGTTACAGGTTTCAGCCCCAGCATTTT
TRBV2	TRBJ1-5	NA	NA	CASSESDENQPQHF	TGTGCCAGCAGTGAGTCAGACGAGAATCAGCCCCAGCATTTT
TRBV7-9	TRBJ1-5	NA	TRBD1	CASSSGTDNQPQHF	TGTGCCAGCAGCTCCGGGACAGATAATCAGCCCCAGCATTTT
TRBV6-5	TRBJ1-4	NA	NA	CASSRGEKLFF	TGTGCCAGCAGCAGGGGTGAAAAACTGTTTTTT
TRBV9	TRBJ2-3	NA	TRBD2	CASSVGGGIDTQYF	TGTGCCAGCAGCGTTGGCGGGGGGATAGATACGCAGTATTTT
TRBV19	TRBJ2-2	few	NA	CASNPLATGELFF	TGTGCCAGTAACCCCCTAGCAACCGGGGAGCTGTTTTTT
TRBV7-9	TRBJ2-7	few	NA	CASSLLDGTYEQYF	TGTGCCAGCAGCTTGCTGGACGGAACTTACGAGCAGTACTTC
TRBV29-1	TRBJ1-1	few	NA	CSVRQANTEAFF	TGCAGCGTTAGACAGGCGAACACTGAAGCTTTCTTT
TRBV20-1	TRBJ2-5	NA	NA	CSGGRETQYF	TGCAGTGGCGGTCGAGAGACCCAGTACTTC
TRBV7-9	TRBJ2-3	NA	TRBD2	CASSRSGGNTDTQYF	TGTGCCAGCAGTCGTAGCGGGGGGAATACAGATACGCAGTATTTT
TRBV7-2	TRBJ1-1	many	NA	CASSLNSNTEAFF	TGTGCCAGCAGCTTAAACAGCAACACTGAAGCTTTCTTT
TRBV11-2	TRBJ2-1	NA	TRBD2	CASSLVASGSYNEQFF	TGTGCCAGCAGCTTAGTGGCTAGCGGGTCCTACAATGAGCAGTTCTTC
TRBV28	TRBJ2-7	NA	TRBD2	CARTSGRADEQYF	TGTGCCAGAACTAGCGGGAGGGCGGACGAGCAGTACTTC
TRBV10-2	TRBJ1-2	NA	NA	CASSPTVSYGYTF	TGCGCCAGCAGTCCGACGGTTAGCTATGGCTACACCTTC
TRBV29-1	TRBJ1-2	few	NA	CSVDEAYGYTF	TGCAGCGTAGACGAAGCCTATGGCTACACCTTC
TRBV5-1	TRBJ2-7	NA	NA	CASSGTPSYEQYF	TGCGCCAGCAGCGGAACCCCGTCGTACGAGCAGTACTTC